These 16 T cell receptor beta chains originate from one sample sequenced in a study of identical twins. Via MiXCR, TCRdb re-called the 5' RACE reads, giving one row per CDR3 protein. This sample has about 530,000 distinct CDR3 sequences, with about a fifth found just once. The sample also formed part of further work on yellow fever vaccine responses in identical twins.

Sequenced: CD4+ T cells sorted from blood. These receptors all come from a woman under 30 in good health.

The rearrangement joins TRBV4-1 to TRBJ2-2; D uncertain. The CDR3 is 15 amino acids. Germline CDR1 reads MGHRA; CDR2 reads YSYEKL. V was pared by 1 base and J by 0 bases, with 6 bases between. The CDR3 nucleotides read TGCGCCAGCAGCCAAGCTGGATCGAACACCGGGGAGCTGTTTTTT. It encodes CASSQAGSNTGELFF.

This clonotype was picked up a small number of times. The chain has TRBV29-1 and TRBJ1-1, with D unresolved. The V gene lost 7 bases and the J gene lost 0 bases, with 9 bases spanning the gap. The CDR3 has 12 amino acids. Germline CDR1 reads SQVTM; CDR2 reads ANQGSEA. CDR3 protein: CSGRRMNTEAFF. Written as DNA, the CDR3 is TGCAGCGGCCGACGGATGAACACTGAAGCTTTCTTT.

The sample holds a few counts of this clonotype. The chain combines TRBV2 with TRBJ1-6; 12 nucleotides align to TRBD1. Germline lookup yields CDR1 SNHLY and CDR2 FYNNEI. This CDR3 region has 15 residues. V trimming: 6 bases; J trimming: 7 bases; junction bases outside the gene matches: 4. The CDR3 DNA reads as TGTGCCAGCAGGGGGACAGGGGGCGGAAATTCACCCCTCCACTTT. Its translation is CASRGTGGGNSPLHF.

This rearrangement joins TRBV15 to TRBJ2-7; 12 bases align to TRBD2. This CDR3 is 16 amino acids long. Looked up from germline, CDR1 is LNHNV and CDR2 is YYDKDF (reference sequence). Germline trimming cut 4 bases from V and 3 bases from J; bases unmatched to any gene: 7. The CDR3 reads CATSKPTSGSVYEQYF. DNA for the CDR3: TGTGCCACCAGCAAGCCGACTAGCGGGAGTGTCTACGAGCAGTACTTC.

This rearrangement joins TRBV12-3 or TRBV12-4 to TRBJ2-4; TRBD1 matches at 9 bases. V was pared by 6 bases and J by 6 bases, with 12 bases of the junction left unmatched. The CDR3 has 16 residues. CDR3 nucleotides: TGTGCCAGCAGAAGGGCCCCGGACAGGGGCCGAAACATTCAGTACTTC. Translating gives CASRRAPDRGRNIQYF.

This clonotype was detected only a few times. This sequence joins TRBV18 and TRBJ2-7; D is unresolved. The CDR3 runs to 15 residues. The V and J ends lost 0 bases and 7 bases respectively, with 16 bases between them. The germline CDR1 and CDR2 sequences are KGHSH and LQKENI. The CDR3: CASSPPGPTLGEQYF. CDR3 sequence (DNA): TGTGCCAGCTCACCACCTGGGCCAACCTTGGGGGAGCAGTACTTC.

V gene TRBV28 combines with J gene TRBJ2-3, with D tentatively TRBD1 (5 bases). From germline, CDR1 is MDHEN and CDR2 SYDVKM. This CDR3 comprises 16 residues. V was trimmed by 3 bases and J by 0 bases, leaving 13 bases between them. The CDR3 spells CASSFPVRGSTDTQYF. The CDR3 bases are TGTGCCAGCAGTTTTCCGGTAAGGGGCAGCACAGATACGCAGTATTTT.

This chain joins TRBV6-5 and TRBJ2-7; D may match TRBD1 or TRBD2 (5 bases each). Germline CDR1 reads MNHEY; CDR2 reads SVGAGI. This CDR3 comprises 14 residues. Trimming stripped 0 bases from V and 6 bases from J, with 12 bases between. The CDR3 coding sequence is TGTGCCAGCAGTTACTCGAACGCTGGGGGCGAGCAGTACTTC. Protein: CASSYSNAGGEQYF.

In DNA form, the CDR3 reads TGTGCCAGCAGCGCAAGACAGGGGACTAACAATGAGCAGTTCTTC. Translating it yields CASSARQGTNNEQFF. The chain is built from TRBV7-2 and TRBJ2-1, with TRBD1 as a possible D gene (8 bases). CDR3 length equals 15 residues. The ends were cut back, 5 bases at V and 5 bases at J, with 16 bases in the middle. Looked up from germline, CDR1 is SGHTA and CDR2 is FQGNSA.

This clonotype came up a few times. J is TRBJ2-5 and V is TRBV20-1; TRBD2 matches at 10 bases. CDR3 length: 14 residues. In germline, CDR1 is DFQATT, CDR2 SNEGSKA (reference sequence). J was trimmed by 3 bases and V by 3 bases; bases with no gene match: 4. CDR3 amino acids: CSASPSGSEETQYF. In DNA form, the CDR3 reads TGCAGTGCTAGCCCTAGCGGGAGCGAAGAGACCCAGTACTTC.

This clonotype came up a few times. V gene TRBV4-1 combines with J gene TRBJ2-7, with TRBD1 identical over 7 bases. The CDR3 consists of 18 residues. The junction had 13 bases not matched to a gene; V was cut back by 0 bases and J by 2 bases. Germline CDR1 and CDR2: MGHRA and YSYEKL. Here the CDR3 DNA reads TGCGCCAGCAGCCAAGATGGACGCAGGACAGGCCCTACCTACGAGCAGTACTTC. The encoded protein is CASSQDGRRTGPTYEQYF.

This clonotype was counted between two and nine times. This rearrangement joins TRBV28 to TRBJ2-3; 7 bases are shared with TRBD2. V was pared by 6 bases and J by 0 bases, with 18 bases of the junction left unmatched. CDR1 is MDHEN, CDR2 SYDVKM, per germline. The CDR3 has 19 amino acids. CDR3 loop: CASSYRTRFTVGSTDTQYF. For the CDR3, the DNA is TGTGCCAGCAGCTACCGGACTAGGTTCACTGTAGGTAGCACAGATACGCAGTATTTT.

This chain connects TRBV6-5 to TRBJ1-6; 7 nucleotides align to TRBD1. The germline gives CDR1 MNHEY, CDR2 SVGAGI. Germline trimming cut 4 bases from V and 9 bases from J; bases unmatched to any gene: 9. This CDR3 contains 15 residues. Written as DNA, the CDR3 is TGTGCCAGCAGTTCCCGTGACGACAGGGTTTCACCCCTCCACTTT. Amino acids: CASSSRDDRVSPLHF.

This clonotype was observed a few times. This chain joins TRBV7-8 and TRBJ2-1; 9 nucleotides align to TRBD2. The CDR3 sequence is 17 residues long. J gave up 9 bases and V 5 bases, and 17 bases lay outside the gene matches. CDR1 is SGHVS, CDR2 FQNEAQ, per germline. CDR3 bases: TGTGCCAGCAGCCCCACCCGATCTAAGCGGGGGGCCGGTGAGCAGTTCTTC. It specifies CASSPTRSKRGAGEQFF.

The chain employs TRBV20-1 and TRBJ1-2, with D hard to call. Germline CDR1 is DFQATT and CDR2 is SNEGSKA (reference sequence). The CDR3 contains 10 residues. V lost 6 bases to trimming and J lost 5 bases, with 7 bases between them. The CDR3 protein is CSAGRYGYTF. The DNA of the CDR3 is TGCAGTGCGGGGAGGTATGGCTACACCTTC.

This clonotype was seen a handful of times. The chain employs TRBV11-1 and TRBJ2-2; 8 bases are shared with TRBD1. The CDR3 contains 19 residues. Germline lookup yields CDR1 SGHAT and CDR2 FQDESV (reference sequence). J lost 5 bases, V lost 4 bases, and 18 bases had no gene match. The CDR3 nucleotides read TGTGCCAGCAGCTCAGCCCTAGGTGGACAGGGCGGAGGGACCGGGGAGCTGTTTTTT. Translating gives CASSSALGGQGGGTGELFF. The complete variable domain, with remaining parts taken from reference TRBV11-1 and TRBJ2-2, reads EAEVAQSPRYKITEKSQAVAFWCDPISGHATLYWYRQILGQGPELLVQFQDESVVDDSQLPKDRFSAERLKGVDSTLKIQPAELGDSAMYLCASSSALGGQGGGTGELFFGEGSRLTVL.